This T cell receptor beta chain is from a study of blood T cell repertoires in COVID-19 (dated by TCRdb to 2020 to 2022). Turning to the overall study: ImmuneRACE Cohort 3 recovered participants were defined by two consecutive negative NP/OP PCR tests, healthcare professional clearance, or symptom resolution. Samples came from the ongoing ImmuneRACE study (first 160 participants) plus 1,254 subjects from 6 global collaborators. Sample metadata almost always included a de-identified subject ID, COVID-19 status, age in years and sex. Where available, HLA class I and class II types were obtained from metadata supplied by the sample provider rather than from assay-based typing. The repertoires were released in a freely available public database intended as a resource for research on the immune response to SARS-CoV-2. Samples covering the acute and convalescent phases of COVID-19 were provided by collaborators in the United States, Italy and Spain. The material from the prospective study consisted of cDNA or gDNA derived from T cells, B-cell-depleted T cells, or PBMCs. The dataset comprised deeply sampled blood TCRbeta repertoires from subjects exposed to, actively infected with, or recovered from COVID-19.

The CDR3 measures 15 amino acids from cysteine to phenylalanine. Only the CDR3 region is kept as DNA, spanning 45 bases read in frame from base 1. CDR1 and CDR2 (LNHDA, SQIVND) derive from the germline V gene (reference sequence). The junction shows trimming of 7 bases on V and 4 bases on J, and the gene matches do not reach 9 bases of it. TCRbeta CDR3 regions were amplified from genomic DNA by means of the immunoSEQ Assay, a bias-controlled multiplex PCR. On the authors' methods: Within the assay, amplification of reference gene primers was used to estimate how many nucleated cells each sample contained. Sequence reads were collapsed and filtered to measure the absolute abundance of every unique TCRbeta CDR3 rearrangement. Productive Simpson clonality was computed per sample as the square root of Simpson's diversity index over productive rearrangements. TCRdb obtained this table from immuneACCESS and retained in-frame rearrangements with V and J assigned. These tables miss some clones; where compared with another copy, unresolved V genes account for less than half of the shortfall, and the remainder is unexplained. Clonal size and the V and J genes are those of that table, whereas D and trimming came from the DNA. Recorded for this sample are 250,000 to 350,000 clones; more than 75% of them occurred a single time. The top ten clonotypes cover 2% to 2.5% of the sample.

Participants in the prospective study were aged about 18 to 95 years, lived in 20 to 25 United States geographic areas, and enrolled through a virtual design. In the prospective study, cohorts were assigned on the basis of participant-reported clinical history obtained from a screening survey and a study questionnaire. In the prospective study, mobile phlebotomists collected whole blood, serum and a nasopharyngeal or oropharyngeal swab from each participant. Over an approximately 2-month period, participants in the prospective study had the option of providing additional blood draws and questionnaires. Blood samples from the prospective study were shipped frozen or at room temperature prior to DNA extraction. Study-level results and caveats: The quantity of clinical and demographic metadata differed by source and by participant and was supplied without curation.

Concerning this clone itself: Which antigen it targets is not known. Base qualities were left out, and no much larger clone turns up one base away.

The receptor chain draws on TRBV19 and TRBJ1-5, with 8 bases in between that match TRBD1. This clonotype was sampled from an older woman in a cohort exposed to, infected with or recovered from COVID-19 (not recorded which). Sequencing input: PBMCs or T cells enriched from blood (not recorded which). The CDR3 region reads CASKKDRAENQPQHF. The sequenced DNA is TGTGCCAGTAAAAAGGACAGGGCTGAGAATCAGCCCCAGCATTTT.